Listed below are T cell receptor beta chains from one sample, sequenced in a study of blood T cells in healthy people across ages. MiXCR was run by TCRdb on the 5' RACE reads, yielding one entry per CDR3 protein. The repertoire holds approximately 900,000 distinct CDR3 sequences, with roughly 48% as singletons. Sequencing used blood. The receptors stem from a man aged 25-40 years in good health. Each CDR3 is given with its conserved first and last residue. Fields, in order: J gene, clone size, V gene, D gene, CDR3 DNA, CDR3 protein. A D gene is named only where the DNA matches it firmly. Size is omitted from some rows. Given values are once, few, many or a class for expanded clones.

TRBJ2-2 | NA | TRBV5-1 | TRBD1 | TGCGCCAGCAGCTTAGGAGGACAGGGCCGGGAGCTGTTTTTT | CASSLGGQGRELFF
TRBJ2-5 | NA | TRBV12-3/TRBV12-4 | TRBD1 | TGTGCCAACAGTCCAGGGGGTACGCAGTACTTC | CANSPGGTQYF
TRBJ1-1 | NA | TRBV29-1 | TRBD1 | TGCAGCGTTGAAGGTTGGGGGCAGGGGGCGGAAGCTTTCTTT | CSVEGWGQGAEAFF
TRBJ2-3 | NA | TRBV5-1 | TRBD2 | TGCGCCAGCAGACCTAGGACTAGCCTCGTCACAGATACGCAGTATTTT | CASRPRTSLVTDTQYF
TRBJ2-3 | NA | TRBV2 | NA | TGTGCCAGCAGCGGACTGAGTTACTTTTCAGATACGCAGTATTTT | CASSGLSYFSDTQYF
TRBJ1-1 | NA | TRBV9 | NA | TGTGCCAGCAGCGCGACGGTGGGCCCTACTTACGGAACTGAAGCTTTCTTT | CASSATVGPTYGTEAFF
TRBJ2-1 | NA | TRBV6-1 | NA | TGTGCCGTTCGGAGGGATCAAGGATACAATGAGCAGTTCTTC | CAVRRDQGYNEQFF
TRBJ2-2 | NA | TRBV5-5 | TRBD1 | TGTGCCAGCAGCGGAGAGAACAGGGGCGCCGGGGAGCTGTTTTTT | CASSGENRGAGELFF
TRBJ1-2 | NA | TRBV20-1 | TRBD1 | TGCAGTGCTCCAGACAGGGGAAAGTATGGCTACACCTTC | CSAPDRGKYGYTF
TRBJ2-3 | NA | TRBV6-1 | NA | TGTGCCAGCAGTGAAGGCTGGACGGATACGCAGTATTTT | CASSEGWTDTQYF
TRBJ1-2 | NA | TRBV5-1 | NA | TGCGCCAGCAGCTTGAGGGGAGTCGATGGCTACACCTTC | CASSLRGVDGYTF
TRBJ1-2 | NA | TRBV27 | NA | TGTGCCAGCGGATTCACCAGGGGTTCTAACTATGGCTACACCTTC | CASGFTRGSNYGYTF
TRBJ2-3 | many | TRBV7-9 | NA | TGTGCCAGCAGCGCGAGCGGCCCAGATACGCAGTATTTT | CASSASGPDTQYF
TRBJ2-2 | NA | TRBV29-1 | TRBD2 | TGCAGCGTTGAAGATAGCGGGGGTGTCGCGAACACCGGGGAGCTGTTTTTT | CSVEDSGGVANTGELFF
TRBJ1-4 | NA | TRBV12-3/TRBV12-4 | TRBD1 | TGTGCCAGCAGTTTGGCAGGGGGCCCTAATGAAAAACTGTTTTTT | CASSLAGGPNEKLFF
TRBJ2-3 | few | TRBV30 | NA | TGTGCCTGGAGCTTTGAGATCACAGATACGCAGTATTTT | CAWSFEITDTQYF
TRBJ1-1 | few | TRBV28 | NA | TGTGCCAGCAGTGGGGCGAACACTGAAGCTTTCTTT | CASSGANTEAFF
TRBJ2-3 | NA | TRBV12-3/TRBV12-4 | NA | TGTGCCAGCAGTACGGATGCCCAAGATACGCAGTATTTT | CASSTDAQDTQYF
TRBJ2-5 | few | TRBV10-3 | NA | TGTGCCGTCAGGACTGAACAAGAGACCCAGTACTTC | CAVRTEQETQYF
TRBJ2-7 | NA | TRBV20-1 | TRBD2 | TGCAGTGCCCCCGCCGCCAGCGGGGGCGAGCAGTACTTC | CSAPAASGGEQYF
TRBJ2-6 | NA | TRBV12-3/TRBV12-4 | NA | TGTGCCAGCAGTTTGAAAGGTTCGGTCCCCTCTGGGGCCAACGTCCTGACTTTC | CASSLKGSVPSGANVLTF
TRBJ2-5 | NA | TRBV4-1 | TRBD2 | TGCGCCAGCAGCCAAGATGGACTAGCGGGGGGCGTAGAGACCCAGTACTTC | CASSQDGLAGGVETQYF
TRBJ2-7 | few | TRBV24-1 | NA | TGTGCCACCAGTGACTCCACTACGGGACGCGAGCAGTACTTC | CATSDSTTGREQYF
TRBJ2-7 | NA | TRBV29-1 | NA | TGCAGCGTTGAAGGAATCGGGGTTAACTACGAGCAGTACTTC | CSVEGIGVNYEQYF
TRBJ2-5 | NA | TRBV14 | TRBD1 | TGTGCCAGCAGCCAGGCGCGACAGGGAAGCCAAGAGACCCAGTACTTC | CASSQARQGSQETQYF